This T cell receptor (beta chain) was found in a study of CD8+ T cells in alopecia areata. Extracted RNA was reverse transcribed into cDNA, the sequencing template. The repertoire was sequenced with immunoSEQ multiplex PCR; TCRdb's copy has only in-frame clones and lacks some. The sample gives hundreds of thousands of clones, 65% to 70% of which show up once; under 1.5% is in the top ten. CDR3 length: 15 amino acids. CDR1 and CDR2 (germline): SGHVS, FQNEAQ. V was clipped by 1 base and J by 0 bases, with 9 bases between them. This TCR came from a human donor with alopecia areata. This sample comprised CD4+ T cells sorted from blood, obtained at week 0. The genes are TRBV7-8 and TRBJ1-1; D ambiguous. The CDR3 region has the DNA TGTGCCAGCAGCTTAGACGGGAGGGTGAACACTGAAGCTTTCTTT. Amino acid sequence: CASSLDGRVNTEAFF.